This section outlines one TCR beta chain sequence together with its context. This entry belongs to a study of blood T cell repertoires in COVID-19. Trimming cost V 2 bases and J 1 base, with 20 bases left between them. There are 18 residues in the CDR3. Per germline, CDR1 MDHEN and CDR2 SYDVKM. TCRdb's table, derived via immunoSEQ multiplex PCR, lists solely in-frame clones and lacks some. The sample records around 140,000 clones, approximately 88% being singletons. V and J are TRBV28 and TRBJ1-2; D may be TRBD1 (6 bases). The sequence was collected from a man aged 70-80 years with acute or convalescent COVID-19. Input material: peripheral blood. The CDR3 here is CASSLPTGIPSFNYGYTF. CDR3 in DNA: TGTGCCAGCAGTTTACCTACAGGGATCCCCTCGTTTAACTATGGCTACACCTTC.